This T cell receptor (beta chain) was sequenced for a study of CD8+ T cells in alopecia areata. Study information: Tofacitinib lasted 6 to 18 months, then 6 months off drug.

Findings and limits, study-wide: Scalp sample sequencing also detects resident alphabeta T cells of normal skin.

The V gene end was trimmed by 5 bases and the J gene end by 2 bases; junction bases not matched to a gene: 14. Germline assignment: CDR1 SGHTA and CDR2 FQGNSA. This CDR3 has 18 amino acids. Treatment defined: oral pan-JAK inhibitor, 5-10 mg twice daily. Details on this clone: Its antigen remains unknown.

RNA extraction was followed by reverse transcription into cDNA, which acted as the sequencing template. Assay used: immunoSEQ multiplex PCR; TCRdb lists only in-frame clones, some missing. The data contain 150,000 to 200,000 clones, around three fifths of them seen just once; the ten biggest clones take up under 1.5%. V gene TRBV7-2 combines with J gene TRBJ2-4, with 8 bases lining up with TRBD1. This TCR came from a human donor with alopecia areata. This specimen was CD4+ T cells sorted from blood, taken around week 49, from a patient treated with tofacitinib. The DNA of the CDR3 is TGTGCCAGCAGCCTATCCTTAAGGACAGGGCCTCCCAAAAACATTCAGTACTTC. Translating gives CASSLSLRTGPPKNIQYF.